These 13 T cell receptor beta chains originate from one sample sequenced in a study of blood T cell repertoires in COVID-19. Profiled with immunoSEQ multiplex PCR; TCRdb holds only in-frame clones, not every one. The table has tens of thousands of clones, about 79% seen once. Material for sequencing was peripheral blood. The receptors were sampled from a man between 60 and 70 years old with acute or convalescent COVID-19.

This clone was detected a few times. The rearrangement links TRBV13 to TRBJ2-1; TRBD1 matches at 7 bases. The V gene's germline CDR1 is PRHDT and CDR2 FYEKMQ (reference sequence). V trimming: 5 bases; J trimming: 6 bases; junction bases outside the gene matches: 10. The CDR3 covers 15 residues. CDR3 in amino acids: CASSAYRGVLNEQFF. As DNA, the CDR3 is TGTGCCAGCAGCGCGTACAGGGGAGTGCTCAATGAGCAGTTCTTC. Full variable domain (missing parts from reference TRBV13 and TRBJ2-1): AAGVIQSPRHLIKEKRETATLKCYPIPRHDTVYWYQQGPGQDPQFLISFYEKMQSDKGSIPDRFSAQQFSDYHSELNMSSLELGDSALYFCASSAYRGVLNEQFFGPGTRLTVL.

The count of this clone is one. The chain links TRBV3-1 (or the pseudogene TRBV3-2) to TRBJ2-3, with 7 positions matching TRBD1. This CDR3 contains 16 residues. V shed 4 bases and J 0 bases; nucleotides not matched to a gene: 7. CDR1 and CDR2 from the germline V gene are LGHDT and YNNKEL (reference sequence). The CDR3 DNA follows: TGTGCCAGCAGCCCGACCGGGACAGTTAGCACAGATACGCAGTATTTT. Translated: CASSPTGTVSTDTQYF.

The J gene is TRBJ2-4, the V gene TRBV7-9, with 7 bases aligning to TRBD1. The CDR3 extends over 16 amino acids. V lost 5 bases, J lost 1 base, and 8 bases stayed unmatched. From germline, CDR1 is SEHNR and CDR2 FQNEAQ (reference sequence). The CDR3 loop is CASSARDSAAKNIQYF. CDR3 nucleotides: TGTGCCAGCAGCGCGAGGGACAGTGCGGCCAAAAACATTCAGTACTTC.

This clone was found a few times. The chain links TRBV5-1 to TRBJ2-7; 9 bases agree with TRBD1. Germline V CDR1 and CDR2: SGHRS, YFSETQ. V lost 4 bases and J lost 6; bases outside the gene matches: 8. This CDR3 is 14 amino acids long. This CDR3 reads CASSQGQGAREQYF. CDR3 bases: TGCGCCAGCAGCCAGGGACAGGGTGCACGCGAGCAGTACTTC.

V is TRBV18 and J is TRBJ1-1; D perhaps matches TRBD1 (6 bases). The CDR3 length is 14 residues. The V gene's germline CDR1 is KGHSH and CDR2 LQKENI. V shed 4 bases and J shed 4 bases, with 13 bases lying between them. CDR3 in amino acids: CASSRSGQFTEAFF. DNA for the CDR3: TGTGCCAGCTCACGATCCGGACAGTTCACTGAAGCTTTCTTT.

This rearrangement joins TRBV19 to TRBJ1-1; weak D call: TRBD1 (5 bases). Germline V lookup: CDR1 LNHDA, CDR2 SQIVND (reference sequence). The CDR3 is made up of 16 amino acids. V was clipped by 0 bases and J by 4 bases, with 15 bases between them. CDR3 nucleotides: TGTGCCAGTAGTATAGAAGAAACCAGGGTGGCCACTGAAGCTTTCTTT. Translation gives CASSIEETRVATEAFF.

The rearrangement links TRBV5-1 to TRBJ1-2, with D hard to call. Trimming shortened V by 4 bases and J by 0 bases, and 7 bases separated the two germline ends. The CDR3 consists of 13 residues. Germline V gene sequence: CDR1 SGHRS, CDR2 YFSETQ. The CDR3 loop is CASSVSTNYGYTF. CDR3 in DNA: TGCGCCAGCAGCGTTAGTACTAACTATGGCTACACCTTC.

The chain couples TRBV19 to TRBJ1-4; maybe TRBD1 (6 bases). The CDR3 consists of 14 residues. Trimming shortened V by 9 bases and J by 7 bases, and 18 bases separated the two germline ends. CDR1 is LNHDA and CDR2 is SQIVND in the germline V gene (reference sequence). CDR3 amino acids: CASSIGGGAEKLFF. CDR3 nucleotide sequence: TGTGCCAGCTCCATAGGAGGGGGGGCTGAAAAACTGTTTTTT.

This chain links TRBV18 with TRBJ1-1; a weak D match, TRBD1 (5 bases). The CDR3 spans 14 residues. Germline-derived CDR1 and CDR2 are KGHSH and LQKENI. Trimming stripped 4 bases from V and 4 bases from J, with 13 bases between. CDR3 amino acids: CASSHHNQGTEAFF. CDR3 nucleotide sequence: TGTGCCAGCTCACACCACAACCAGGGCACTGAAGCTTTCTTT.

The sample holds one count of this clone. A read error may produce the germline difference seen at one junction end. The chain employs TRBV7-6 and TRBJ2-1, with D unresolved. Looked up from germline, CDR1 is SGHVS and CDR2 is FNYEAQ. The CDR3 length is 10 residues. The CDR3 DNA is TGTGCCAGCAGCACACCATATACGATCTTC. Its translation: CASSTPYTIF.

The chain uses TRBV5-4 and TRBJ1-4; 9 bases are a match to TRBD1. The CDR3 spans 15 residues. Trimming removed 0 bases from V and 7 bases from J; junction bases left unmatched: 4. CDR1 is SGHNT, CDR2 YYREEE, per germline (reference sequence). In nucleotides, the CDR3 is TGTGCCAGCAGCTTGGCCGGGACAGGGAGTGAAAAACTGTTTTTT. Translation gives CASSLAGTGSEKLFF.

This chain uses TRBV28 with TRBJ1-5; 7 bases align to TRBD1. The junction had 10 bases not matched to a gene; V was cut back by 7 bases and J by 4 bases. There are 15 residues in the CDR3. In germline, CDR1 is MDHEN, CDR2 SYDVKM. The CDR3 sequence is CASTLRQGINQPQHF. For the CDR3, the DNA is TGTGCCAGCACGCTCCGACAGGGAATAAATCAGCCCCAGCATTTT.

The J gene is TRBJ1-1, the V gene TRBV28, with D possibly being TRBD1 (5 bases). The V gene lost 2 bases and the J gene lost 9 bases, with 10 bases spanning the gap. The CDR3 extends over 12 amino acids. CDR1 and CDR2 (germline): MDHEN, SYDVKM. The CDR3 region is CASSLRQSKAFF. The CDR3 DNA reads TGTGCCAGCAGTTTAAGACAGTCCAAAGCTTTCTTT.